This T cell receptor (beta chain) was captured by sequencing in a study of CD4 T cells in relation to SARS-CoV-2 and coronaviruses. In the study overall: ViraFEST: approximately eleven-day antigen culture of PBMCs, then TCR beta CDR3 sequencing. Study observations and caveats: SARS-CoV-2-driven expansion was significantly weaker in crossreactive than monoreactive clones. In roughly 60% of donors, memory CD4+ clonotypes crossrecognized SARS-CoV-2 and at least one common cold coronavirus spike.

The data were produced by immunoSEQ multiplex PCR, yet TCRdb's version contains in-frame clones alone and is incomplete. The repertoire includes about 29,000 clones, less than 85% of them detected once, and approximately 15% sits in the top ten. The length of the CDR3 is 15 residues. From germline, CDR1 is SGDLS and CDR2 YYNGEE. Trimming removed 4 bases at V and 6 bases at J, with 16 bases between. Unexposed donor CD4+ T cells date from about 2010-2018, before the COVID-19 pandemic. The cells were cultured for approximately 10 days before CD4+ T cells were isolated. With regard to this clone: The antigen is undetermined.

Material for sequencing was CD4+ T cells from PBMCs, cultured in vitro. V and J are TRBV9 and TRBJ1-4, with D possibly matching TRBD1 (5 bases). This clonotype originated in a human donor in good health. The CDR3 spells CASSSRGFGDEKLFF. The CDR3 DNA follows: TGTGCCAGCAGCTCAAGGGGTTTCGGGGATGAAAAACTGTTTTTT.